This T cell receptor beta chain was recovered during a study of blood T cell repertoires in COVID-19. The overall study: The United States, Italy and Spain were the sources of the acute and convalescent COVID-19 samples. The analysed material was cDNA or gDNA that came from T cells, B-cell-depleted T cells, or PBMCs.

Per the authors' pipeline: Counts of nucleated cells, estimated from reference gene primer amplification, were obtained. The table came from immunoSEQ multiplex PCR; TCRdb's copy has only in-frame clones and leaves some out. V, J and clone size are taken as reported in that table, and D and trimming were inferred from the DNA itself. The sample holds roughly 170,000 clones, around nine tenths seen once. The sample comprised peripheral blood. The receptor was isolated from a man aged 35 to 55 with active or convalescent COVID-19.

CDR3 nucleotides: TGTGCCAGCAGCCCGCGGACAGAGGGAAAACTGTTTTTT. This sequence encodes CASSPRTEGKLFF. J is TRBJ1-4 and V is TRBV14, with a weak D call TRBD1 (6 bases). With 4 bases removed from V and 10 bases from J, the gap between germline ends came to 13 bases. CDR1 is SGHDN and CDR2 is FVKESK in the germline V gene. CDR3 size: 13 residues.